The subject of this entry is one T cell receptor (beta chain). The antigen remains undetermined. This record comes from a study of CD8 T cells in ankylosing spondylitis. Scientists made TCR beta libraries using quantitative 5'-RACE with molecular barcodes. TCRdb re-called the 5' RACE reads with MiXCR, one entry per CDR3 protein. In the table there are about 800,000 distinct CDR3 sequences, over 9.5% of which are singletons. Notes on the study in general: Prior literature has documented some motif variants in synovial fluid and blood from reactive arthritis. For ankylosing spondylitis blood, a TCR beta motif of about 8 highly homologous variants appeared characteristic. Matched synovial fluid from ankylosing spondylitis patients was reported to be enriched for disease-linked clones. Disease-linked clones were CD8+ and relatively rare in peripheral blood.

The specimen was blood, either unsorted or a sorted T cell fraction (not recorded which). This TCR came from a male donor with ankylosing spondylitis.

The CDR3 loop is CASSEWDTEAFF. Written as DNA, the CDR3 is TGTGCCAGCAGTGAATGGGACACTGAAGCTTTCTTT. The rearrangement links TRBV25-1 to TRBJ1-1; D not resolved. Deletions cut 1 base from V and 3 bases from J, with 3 bases between. This CDR3 contains 12 residues. Germline assignment: CDR1 MGHDK and CDR2 SYGVNS.